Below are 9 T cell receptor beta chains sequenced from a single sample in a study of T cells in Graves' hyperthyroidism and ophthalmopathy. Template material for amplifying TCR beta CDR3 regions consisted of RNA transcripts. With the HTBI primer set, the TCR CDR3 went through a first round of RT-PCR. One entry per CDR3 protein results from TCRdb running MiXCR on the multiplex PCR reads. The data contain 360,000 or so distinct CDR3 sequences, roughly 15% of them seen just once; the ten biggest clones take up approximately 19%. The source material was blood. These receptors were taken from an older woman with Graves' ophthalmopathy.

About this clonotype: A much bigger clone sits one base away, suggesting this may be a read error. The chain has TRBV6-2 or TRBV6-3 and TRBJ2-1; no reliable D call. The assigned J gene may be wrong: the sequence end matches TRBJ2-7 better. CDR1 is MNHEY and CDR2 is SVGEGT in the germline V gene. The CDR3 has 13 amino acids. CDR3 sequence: CASSSSSYNEQYF. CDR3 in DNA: TGTGCCAGCAGTTCCAGCTCCTACAATGAGCAGTACTTC.

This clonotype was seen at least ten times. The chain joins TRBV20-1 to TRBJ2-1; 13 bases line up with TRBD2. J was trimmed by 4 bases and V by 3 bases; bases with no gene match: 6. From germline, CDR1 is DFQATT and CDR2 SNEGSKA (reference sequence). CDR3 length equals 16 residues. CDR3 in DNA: TGCAGTGCTAGGGCTTCGACTAGCGGGAGGTACAATGAGCAGTTCTTC. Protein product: CSARASTSGRYNEQFF.

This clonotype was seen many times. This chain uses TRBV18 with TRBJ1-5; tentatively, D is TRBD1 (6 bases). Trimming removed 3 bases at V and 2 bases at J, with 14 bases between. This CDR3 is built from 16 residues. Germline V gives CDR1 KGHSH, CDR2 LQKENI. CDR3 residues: CASSPTRDRRNQPQHF. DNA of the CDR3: TGTGCCAGCTCACCGACTCGAGACAGGCGCAATCAGCCCCAGCATTTT.

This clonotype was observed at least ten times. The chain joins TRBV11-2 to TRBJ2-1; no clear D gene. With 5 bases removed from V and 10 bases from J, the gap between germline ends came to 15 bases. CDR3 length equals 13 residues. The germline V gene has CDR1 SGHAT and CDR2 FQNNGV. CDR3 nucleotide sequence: TGTGCCAGCAGCCCGGCCACCTTAGGGGAGCAGTTCTTC. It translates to CASSPATLGEQFF.

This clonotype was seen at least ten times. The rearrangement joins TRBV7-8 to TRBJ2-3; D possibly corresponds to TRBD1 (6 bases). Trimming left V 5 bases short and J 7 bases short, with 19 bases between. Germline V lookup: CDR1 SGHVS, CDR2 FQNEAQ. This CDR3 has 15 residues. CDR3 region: CASSRWTALPNTQYF. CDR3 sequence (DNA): TGTGCCAGCAGCCGATGGACAGCGCTGCCAAATACGCAGTATTTT.

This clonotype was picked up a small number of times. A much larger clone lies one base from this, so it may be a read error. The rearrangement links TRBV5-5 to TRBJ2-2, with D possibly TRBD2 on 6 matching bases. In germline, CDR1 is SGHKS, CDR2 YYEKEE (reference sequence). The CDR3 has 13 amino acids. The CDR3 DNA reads TGTGCCAGCAGCTTGGAGGGGACCGGGGGGCTGTTTTTT. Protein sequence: CASSLEGTGGLFF. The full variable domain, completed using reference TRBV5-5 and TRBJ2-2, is DAGVTQSPTHLIKTRGQQVTLRCSPISGHKSVSWYQQVLGQGPQFIFQYYEKEERGRGNFPDRFSARQFPNYSSELNVNALLLGDSALYLCASSLEGTGGLFFGEGSRLTVL.

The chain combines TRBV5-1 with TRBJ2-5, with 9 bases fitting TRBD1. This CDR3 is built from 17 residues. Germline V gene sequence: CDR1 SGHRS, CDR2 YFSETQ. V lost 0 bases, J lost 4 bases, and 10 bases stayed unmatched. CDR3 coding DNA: TGCGCCAGCAGCTTGGCCGGGGAAGGGACAGGGCTAGAGACCCAGTACTTC. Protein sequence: CASSLAGEGTGLETQYF.

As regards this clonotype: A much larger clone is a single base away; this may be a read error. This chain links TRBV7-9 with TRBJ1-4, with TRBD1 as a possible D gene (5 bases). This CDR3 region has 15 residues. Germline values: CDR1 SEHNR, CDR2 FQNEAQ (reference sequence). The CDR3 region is CASSLQGATNEELFF. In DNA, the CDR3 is TGTGCCAGCAGCTTACAAGGGGCAACTAATGAAGAACTGTTTTTT.

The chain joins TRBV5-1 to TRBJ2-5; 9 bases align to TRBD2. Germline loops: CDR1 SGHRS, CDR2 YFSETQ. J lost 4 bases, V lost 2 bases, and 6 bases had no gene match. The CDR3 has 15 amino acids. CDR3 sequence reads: CASSFSGRSLETQYF. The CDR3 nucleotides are TGCGCCAGCAGCTTTAGCGGGAGATCTTTAGAGACCCAGTACTTC.